This TCR beta chain was identified during a study of blood T cells in healthy people across ages. CDR1 is DFQATT, CDR2 SNEGSKA, per germline (reference sequence). The CDR3 spans 15 residues. With V trimmed by 1 base and J by 7 bases, 8 bases remained unmatched. The sample holds a few counts of this clonotype. The authors ran a second PCR of about 6 to 11 cycles using a sample-barcoded 5' primer and a J-beta primer mix. One entry per CDR3 protein results from TCRdb running MiXCR on the 5' RACE reads. The data show roughly 2 million distinct CDR3 sequences, around half seen once. The sequenced material came from blood. The V and J genes are TRBV20-1 and TRBJ2-1, with TRBD2 matching over 9 bases. The receptor was derived from a woman aged 40 to 49 in good health. As DNA, the CDR3 is TGCAGTGCTAGAGGGCCCAGCGGGGGGCAGAATGAGCAGTTCTTC. Translation: CSARGPSGGQNEQFF.